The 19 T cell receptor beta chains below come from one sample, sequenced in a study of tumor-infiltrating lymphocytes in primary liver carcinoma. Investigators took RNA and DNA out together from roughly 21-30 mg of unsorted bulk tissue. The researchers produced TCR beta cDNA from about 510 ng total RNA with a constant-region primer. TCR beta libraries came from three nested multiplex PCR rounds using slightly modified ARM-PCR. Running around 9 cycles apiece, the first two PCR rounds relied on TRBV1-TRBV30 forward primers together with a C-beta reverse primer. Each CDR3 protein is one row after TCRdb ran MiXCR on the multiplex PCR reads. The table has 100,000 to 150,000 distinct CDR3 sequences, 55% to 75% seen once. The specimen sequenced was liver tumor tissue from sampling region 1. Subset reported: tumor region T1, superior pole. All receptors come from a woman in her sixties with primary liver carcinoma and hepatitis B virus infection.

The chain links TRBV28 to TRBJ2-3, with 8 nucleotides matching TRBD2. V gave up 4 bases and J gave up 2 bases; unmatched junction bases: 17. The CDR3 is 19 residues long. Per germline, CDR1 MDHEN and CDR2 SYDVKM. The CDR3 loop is CASSYSVLAAGGLTDTQYF. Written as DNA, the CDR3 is TGTGCCAGCAGTTATTCGGTACTAGCGGCCGGGGGCCTCACAGATACGCAGTATTTT. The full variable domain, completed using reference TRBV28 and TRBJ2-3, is DVKVTQSSRYLVKRTGEKVFLECVQDMDHENMFWYRQDPGLGLRLIYFSYDVKMKEKGDIPEGYSVSREKKERFSLILESASTNQTSMYLCASSYSVLAAGGLTDTQYFGPGTRLTVL.

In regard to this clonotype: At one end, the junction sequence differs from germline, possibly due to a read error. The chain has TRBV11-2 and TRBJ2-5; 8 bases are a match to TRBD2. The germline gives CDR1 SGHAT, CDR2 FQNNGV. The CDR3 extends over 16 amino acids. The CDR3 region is CVSRLARAGARETLYF. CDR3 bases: TGTGTCAGCAGATTAGCTCGAGCGGGGGCCCGAGAGACCCTGTACTTC.

The DNA for the CDR3 is TGTGCCAGCAGCCTACGACCGGGACAGCCCTCCTACGAGCAGTACTTC. It is translated as CASSLRPGQPSYEQYF. V and J are TRBV11-2 and TRBJ2-7; TRBD1 matches at 7 bases. From germline, CDR1 is SGHAT and CDR2 FQNNGV. V lost 5 bases to trimming and J lost 0 bases; unmatched junction nucleotides: 10. The CDR3 is made up of 16 amino acids. The full variable domain, completed using reference TRBV11-2 and TRBJ2-7, is EAGVAQSPRYKIIEKRQSVAFWCNPISGHATLYWYQQILGQGPKLLIQFQNNGVVDDSQLPKDRFSAERLKGVDSTLKIQPAKLEDSAVYLCASSLRPGQPSYEQYFGPGTRLTVT.

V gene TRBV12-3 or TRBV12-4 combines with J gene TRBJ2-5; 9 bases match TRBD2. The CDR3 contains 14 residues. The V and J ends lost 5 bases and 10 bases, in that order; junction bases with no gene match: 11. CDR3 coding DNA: TGTGCCAGCAGTCGGCGGGAGGGCCGGGGAGTCCAGTACTTC. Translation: CASSRREGRGVQYF.

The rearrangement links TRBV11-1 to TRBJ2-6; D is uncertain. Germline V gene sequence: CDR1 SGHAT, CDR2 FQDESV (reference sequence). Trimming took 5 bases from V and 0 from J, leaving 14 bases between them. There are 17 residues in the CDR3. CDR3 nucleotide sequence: TGTGCCAGCAGCGCCTTCCGGTTCAGCTCTGGGGCCAACGTCCTGACTTTC. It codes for CASSAFRFSSGANVLTF.

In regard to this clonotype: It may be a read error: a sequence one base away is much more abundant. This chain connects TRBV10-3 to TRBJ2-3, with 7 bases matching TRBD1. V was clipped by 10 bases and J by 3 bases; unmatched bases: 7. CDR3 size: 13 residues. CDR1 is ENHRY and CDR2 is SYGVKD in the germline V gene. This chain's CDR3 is CATVAQGTDTQYF. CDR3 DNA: TGTGCCACAGTGGCACAGGGGACAGATACGCAGTATTTT.

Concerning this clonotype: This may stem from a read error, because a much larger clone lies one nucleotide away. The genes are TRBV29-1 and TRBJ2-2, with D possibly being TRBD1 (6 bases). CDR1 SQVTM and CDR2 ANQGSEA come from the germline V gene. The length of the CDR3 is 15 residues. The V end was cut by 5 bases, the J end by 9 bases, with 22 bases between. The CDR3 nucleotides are TGCAGCGTTAAACAAGGACAGTACGAGACCTGGGAGCTGTTTTTT. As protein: CSVKQGQYETWELFF.

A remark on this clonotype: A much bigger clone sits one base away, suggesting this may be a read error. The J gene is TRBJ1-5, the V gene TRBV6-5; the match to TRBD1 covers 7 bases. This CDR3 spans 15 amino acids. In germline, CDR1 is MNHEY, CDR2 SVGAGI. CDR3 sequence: CVSSYGQGGGQPQHF. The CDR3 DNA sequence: TGTGTCAGCAGTTACGGGCAGGGGGGGGGTCAGCCCCAGCATTTT.

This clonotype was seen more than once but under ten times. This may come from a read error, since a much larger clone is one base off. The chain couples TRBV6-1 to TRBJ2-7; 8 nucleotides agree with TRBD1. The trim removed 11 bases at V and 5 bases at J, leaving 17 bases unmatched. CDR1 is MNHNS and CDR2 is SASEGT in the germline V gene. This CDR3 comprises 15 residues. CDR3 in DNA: TGTGCCGGCGAACAAACAGGGGGTAGTATAGACGAGCAGTACTTC. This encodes CAGEQTGGSIDEQYF.

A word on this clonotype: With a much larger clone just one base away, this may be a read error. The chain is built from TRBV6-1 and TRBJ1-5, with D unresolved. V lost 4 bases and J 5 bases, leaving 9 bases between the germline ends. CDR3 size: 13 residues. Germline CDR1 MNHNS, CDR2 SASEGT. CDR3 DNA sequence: TGTGCCAGCAGTGTGTTCGTCTATCAGCCCCAGCATTTT. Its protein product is CASSVFVYQPQHF.

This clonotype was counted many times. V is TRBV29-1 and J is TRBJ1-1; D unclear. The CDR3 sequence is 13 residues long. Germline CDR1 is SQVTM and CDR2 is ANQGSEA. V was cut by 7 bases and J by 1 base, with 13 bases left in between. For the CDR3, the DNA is TGCAGCGCCCAGTATGGTCAGAACACTGAAGCTTTCTTT. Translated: CSAQYGQNTEAFF.

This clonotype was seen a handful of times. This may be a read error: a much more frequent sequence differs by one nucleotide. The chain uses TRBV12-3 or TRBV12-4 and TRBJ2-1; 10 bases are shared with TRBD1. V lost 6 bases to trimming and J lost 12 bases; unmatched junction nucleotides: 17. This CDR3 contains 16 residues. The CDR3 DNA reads TGTGCCAGCAGATTATCCGGGACAGGGGCCCGCGATGGGCAGTTCTTC. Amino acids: CASRLSGTGARDGQFF.

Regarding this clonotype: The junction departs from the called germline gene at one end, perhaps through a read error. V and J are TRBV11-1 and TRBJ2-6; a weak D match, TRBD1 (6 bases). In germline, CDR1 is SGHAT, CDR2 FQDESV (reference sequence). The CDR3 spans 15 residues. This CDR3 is CVSSPLGAGANVLTF. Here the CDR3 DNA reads TGTGTCAGCAGCCCCCTGGGGGCAGGAGCCAACGTCCTGACTTTC. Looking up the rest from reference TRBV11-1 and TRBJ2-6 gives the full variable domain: EAEVAQSPRYKITEKSQAVAFWCDPISGHATLYWYRQILGQGPELLVQFQDESVVDDSQLPKDRFSAERLKGVDSTLKIQPAELGDSAMYLCVSSPLGAGANVLTFGAGSRLTVL.

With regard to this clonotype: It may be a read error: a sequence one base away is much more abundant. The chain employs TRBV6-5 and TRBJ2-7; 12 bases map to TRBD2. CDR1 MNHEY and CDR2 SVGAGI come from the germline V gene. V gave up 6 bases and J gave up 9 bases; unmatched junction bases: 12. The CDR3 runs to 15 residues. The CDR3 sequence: CASRLTSGSIHVQYF. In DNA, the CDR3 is TGTGCCAGCAGGCTGACTAGCGGGAGCATCCACGTGCAGTACTTC.

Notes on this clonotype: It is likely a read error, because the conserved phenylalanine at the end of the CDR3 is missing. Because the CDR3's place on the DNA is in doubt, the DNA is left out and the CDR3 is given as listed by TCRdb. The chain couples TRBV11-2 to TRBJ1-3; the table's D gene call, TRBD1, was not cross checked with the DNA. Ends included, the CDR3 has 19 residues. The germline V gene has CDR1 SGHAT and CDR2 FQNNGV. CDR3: CASSSPGQGGLASGNTLYL.

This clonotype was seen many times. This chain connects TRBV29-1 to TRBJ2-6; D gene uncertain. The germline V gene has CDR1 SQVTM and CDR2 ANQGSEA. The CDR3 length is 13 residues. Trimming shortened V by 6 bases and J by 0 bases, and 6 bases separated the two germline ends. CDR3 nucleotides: TGCAGCGTCCTGGGCTCTGGGGCCAACGTCCTGACTTTC. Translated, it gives CSVLGSGANVLTF.

In nucleotides, the CDR3 is TGTGCCAGCAGAGCCGGGGGTGCTCGATACTATGGCTACACCTTC. Translated, it gives CASRAGGARYYGYTF. V gene TRBV28 combines with J gene TRBJ1-2, with D tentatively TRBD1 (5 bases). CDR3 length equals 15 residues. Germline V CDR1 and CDR2: MDHEN, SYDVKM. The V end was cut by 6 bases, the J end by 3 bases, with 17 bases between.

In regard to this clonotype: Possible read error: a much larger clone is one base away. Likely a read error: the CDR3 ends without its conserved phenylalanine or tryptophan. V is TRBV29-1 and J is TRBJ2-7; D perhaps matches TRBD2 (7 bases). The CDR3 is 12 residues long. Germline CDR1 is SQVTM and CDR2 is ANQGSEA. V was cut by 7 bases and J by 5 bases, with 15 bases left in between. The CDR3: CSAGPGGDEQYC. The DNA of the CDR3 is TGCAGCGCTGGCCCGGGGGGCGACGAGCAGTACTGC.

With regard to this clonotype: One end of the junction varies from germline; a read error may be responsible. This CDR3 is CASSLVGGEEETQHF. The CDR3 coding sequence is TGTGCCAGCAGCTTAGTGGGAGGGGAGGAAGAGACCCAGCACTTC. This chain links TRBV11-2 with TRBJ2-5; 7 bases are a match to TRBD2. From germline, CDR1 is SGHAT and CDR2 FQNNGV. The CDR3 has 15 amino acids.